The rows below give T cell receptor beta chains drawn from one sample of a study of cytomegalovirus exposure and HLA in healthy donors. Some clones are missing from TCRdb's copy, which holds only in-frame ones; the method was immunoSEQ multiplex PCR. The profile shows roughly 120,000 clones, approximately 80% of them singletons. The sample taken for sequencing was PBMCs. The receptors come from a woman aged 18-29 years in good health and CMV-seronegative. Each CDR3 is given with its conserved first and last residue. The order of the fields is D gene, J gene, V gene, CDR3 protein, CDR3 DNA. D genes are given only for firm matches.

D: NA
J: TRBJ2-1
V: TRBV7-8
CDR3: CASSVARGWSNEQFF
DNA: TGTGCCAGCAGCGTGGCCAGAGGCTGGAGCAATGAGCAGTTCTTC

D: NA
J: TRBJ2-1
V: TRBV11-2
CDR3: CASLGQEATSYNEQFF
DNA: TGTGCCAGCTTAGGCCAGGAAGCTACCTCCTACAATGAGCAGTTCTTC

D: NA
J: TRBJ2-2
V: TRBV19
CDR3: CASSIIRNTGELFF
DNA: TGTGCCAGTAGTATAATCAGGAACACCGGGGAGCTGTTTTTT

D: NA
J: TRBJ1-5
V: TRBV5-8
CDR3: CASSPPEGYQPQHF
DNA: TGTGCCAGCAGTCCCCCAGAGGGATACCAGCCCCAGCATTTT

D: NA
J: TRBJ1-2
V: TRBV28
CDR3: CASRDTNYGYTF
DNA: TGTGCCAGCCGAGACACTAACTATGGCTACACCTTC

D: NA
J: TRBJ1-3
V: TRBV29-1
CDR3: CSVLRGSGNTIYF
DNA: TGCAGCGTCCTACGAGGGTCTGGAAACACCATATATTTT

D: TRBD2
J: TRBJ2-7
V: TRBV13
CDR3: CASSFFSGRDYEQYF
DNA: TGTGCCAGCAGCTTTTTTAGCGGGAGGGACTACGAGCAGTACTTC

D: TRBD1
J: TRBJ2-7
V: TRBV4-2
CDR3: CASSHGQDYYEQYF
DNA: TGTGCCAGCAGTCACGGACAGGATTATTACGAGCAGTACTTC

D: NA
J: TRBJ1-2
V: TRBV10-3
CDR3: CAISELTAGYGYTF
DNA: TGTGCCATCAGTGAGTTGACAGCGGGATATGGCTACACCTTC

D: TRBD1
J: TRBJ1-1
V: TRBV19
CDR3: CASSITGGGAEAFF
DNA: TGTGCCAGTAGTATCACAGGGGGAGGCGCTGAAGCTTTCTTT

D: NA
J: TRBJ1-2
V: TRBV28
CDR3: CASSTKRPFGYTF
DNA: TGTGCCAGCAGCACTAAGAGGCCCTTTGGCTACACCTTC

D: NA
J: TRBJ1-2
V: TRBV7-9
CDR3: CASSLSLAASYGYTF
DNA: TGTGCCAGCAGCTTATCGTTGGCAGCGAGCTATGGCTACACCTTC

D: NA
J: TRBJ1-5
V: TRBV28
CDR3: CASSNGLNQPQHF
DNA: TGTGCCAGCAGCAACGGACTGAATCAGCCCCAGCATTTT

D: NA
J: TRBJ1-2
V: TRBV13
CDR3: CASSQNTFGRYGYTF
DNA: TGTGCCAGCAGCCAAAATACCTTTGGGAGGTATGGCTACACCTTC

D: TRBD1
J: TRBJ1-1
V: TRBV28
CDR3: CASSLPPTGGTTEAFF
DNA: TGTGCCAGCAGTTTACCCCCGACAGGGGGAACTACTGAAGCTTTCTTT